Below are 5 T cell receptor beta chains sequenced from a single sample in a study of beta chain features in type 1 diabetes. Study results and caveats: For Type 1 diabetes patients, all four CD4+ subsets carried TCRB CDR3s that were moderately but significantly shorter.

No cognate antigen is known for these TCRs. Expressed TCRB transcripts were sequenced after all isolated RNA was converted to cDNA. Profiled with immunoSEQ multiplex PCR; TCRdb holds only in-frame clones, not every one. The sample has about 160,000 clones, 8% to 8.5% seen once. The sequencing input was central memory CD4+ T cells from blood. The receptors derive from a woman between 18 and 30 years old with type 1 diabetes.

This chain links TRBV9 with TRBJ2-1, with 9 bases lining up with TRBD2. Germline loops: CDR1 SGDLS, CDR2 YYNGEE. J gave up 4 bases and V 0 bases, and 5 bases lay outside the gene matches. The CDR3 totals 16 residues. CDR3 loop: CASSVDLREGYNEQFF. CDR3 sequence (DNA): TGTGCCAGCAGCGTAGATCTGCGGGAGGGGTACAATGAGCAGTTCTTC.

This clone was counted once. The genes are TRBV28 and TRBJ2-7, with 8 positions matching TRBD2. The CDR3 is 16 residues long. Looked up from germline, CDR1 is MDHEN and CDR2 is SYDVKM. With V trimmed by 10 bases and J by 2 bases, 16 bases remained unmatched. CDR3 sequence reads: CAIGGGLNRVTYEQYF. CDR3 nucleotide sequence: TGTGCCATCGGGGGGGGTTTGAACAGGGTGACCTACGAGCAGTACTTC.

This chain connects TRBV5-1 to TRBJ2-2; TRBD2 might be the D (5 bases). Germline V gene data show CDR1 as SGHRS and CDR2 as YFSETQ. Trimming left V 2 bases short and J 4 bases short, with 9 bases between. The CDR3 sequence is 14 residues long. The CDR3 region has the DNA TGCGCCAGCAGCTTAAACGGGGTCACCGGGGAGCTGTTTTTT. Its protein product is CASSLNGVTGELFF.

A few counts support this clone. The CDR3: CATQDRGSEQYF. CDR3 nucleotide sequence: TGTGCCACCCAAGACAGGGGGAGCGAGCAGTACTTC. The rearrangement joins TRBV15 to TRBJ2-5; 9 positions agree with TRBD1. The J call may be incorrect, as the DNA end agrees better with TRBJ2-7. The length of the CDR3 is 12 residues. In germline, CDR1 is LNHNV, CDR2 YYDKDF (reference sequence).

For the CDR3, the DNA is TGTGCCAGCAGTGAACCCGCAGCTAACTATGGCTACACCTTC. This encodes CASSEPAANYGYTF. This sequence joins TRBV2 and TRBJ1-2; D ambiguous. Trimming stripped 2 bases from V and 0 bases from J, with 7 bases between. This CDR3 comprises 14 residues. Germline V gene data show CDR1 as SNHLY and CDR2 as FYNNEI.